This TCR beta chain is drawn from a study of vaccination and CD4 T cells after COVID-19 (dated by TCRdb to between 2021 and 2022). Regarding the complete study: Every convalescent patient had a positive nasal swab PCR test for SARS-CoV-2, with mild disease in several patients and severe disease in one. For stimulating the cultures, overlapping spike peptide pools were used, derived from SARS-CoV-2 as well as from the common cold coronaviruses HCoV-NL63, HCoV-OC43 and HCoV-229E. Post-COVID blood samples from convalescent patients were collected a median of around 110 days after diagnosis, with a range of 35 to 161 days. In control cultures, a CEFX viral epitope pool was used as positive control, an HIV-1 Nef peptide pool was used as negative control, or no peptide was added. Participants received two doses of either the Pfizer-BioNTech BNT162b2 vaccine (n=8) or the Moderna mRNA-1273 vaccine (n=2). The time from the second vaccine dose to post-vaccine blood sampling had a median of roughly 79 days and ranged from roughly 13 to 241 days. In around 10 COVID-19 convalescent patients and a few infection-naive healthy vaccine recipients, researchers compared the spike-specific CD4+ TCR repertoire from before mRNA vaccination with the repertoire from after. The convalescent cohort comprised six males and four females, including two Hispanic individuals, seven Caucasians, two Asians and one multiracial person.

Study-level results and caveats: The number of convalescent patients in the study was relatively small, and the study did not examine early timepoints following natural infection. Among the post-vaccine SARS-CoV-2-reactive clones in convalescent patients, a median around 86% showed up only after vaccination, which suggests vaccine-specific priming. An increase in the median number of SARS-CoV-2-reactive clonotypes from 20 to 25 after infection to about 39 after vaccination was observed, but the change was not found to be significant. In convalescent patients, nearly all vaccine-specific clones (304 of 307) were found to be mono-reactive for SARS-CoV-2 spike rather than cross-reactive with common cold coronaviruses.

The junction shows trimming of 7 bases on V and 9 bases on J, plus 16 bases between the germline ends. Including the terminal cysteine and phenylalanine, the CDR3 comprises 13 residues. CDR3 DNA only is kept here, 39 bases in frame from base 1. The CDR1 and CDR2 encoded by the germline V gene are SNHLY and FYNNEI. The library was built by means of PCR. TCR sequencing of DNA from cultured CD4+ T cells used the Oncomine TCR Beta short-read assay at the Johns Hopkins FTIC core. The QIAamp micro DNA kit was used to extract genomic DNA from the cultured CD4+ T cells. Oncomine TCR Beta libraries from cultured CD4+ T cells were pooled with unique dual indexes and sequenced on an Illumina iSeq 100. Per the source publication's procedure: Non-productive sequences were removed, and CDR3s not starting with C, not ending with F or W, or shorter than 7 amino acids were discarded. Antigen-specific clonotypes were identified with the MANAFEST web application by comparing peptide-stimulated wells with reference and other culture wells. Positive clones required FDR below 0.05, an odds ratio above 5, and productive frequency above 0.1% in at least two of three replicate wells. A clonotype counted as cross-reactive if it showed significant expansion both in the SARS-CoV-2 spike wells and in at least one common cold coronavirus spike condition. Similarity between CDR3 sequences was evaluated in R version 3.6.1 using Levenshtein distances (stringdist) and unrooted phylogenetic trees (ape). Using fastp at Q25 and MiXCR, TCRdb reprocessed the public reads and kept productive beta chains. All rows with the same CDR3 protein become a single entry with the most common DNA and genes. The V and J calls and clone size come from TCRdb's table, not from the authors' own analysis. This sample is represented by some 15,000 distinct CDR3 sequences; around half of them were singletons. Of the sample, approximately 4% falls within the top ten clones.

Comments on this clonotype: No cognate antigen has been identified for it. Base qualities are missing; no much larger clone stands one base away.

This sample's treatment or condition label indicates: approximately 9-day PBMC culture with coronavirus spike peptide pools or control peptides (ViraFEST assay). The ViraFEST assay, used in the study, expanded antigen-specific T cells with peptide pools and then identified the expanded clonotypes through TCR sequencing. The positive SARS-CoV-2 PCR tests of the convalescent patients were dated from March to December 2020, before the Alpha, Beta and Delta variants emerged in the United States. Around 2 million PBMCs per well were cultured in IMDM with roughly 5% human AB serum and approximately 10 IU/ml IL-2, plus 10 ug/ml peptide pools. On days 3 and 7, half of the culture medium was replaced with fresh IL-2-containing medium. Once the cells had been in culture for roughly 11 days, the EasySep CD4+ T cell isolation kit was used to isolate CD4+ T cells by negative selection. PBMCs were separated from whole blood using Ficoll-Paque Plus gradient centrifugation and then either used fresh or cryopreserved at -140C. Each culture condition was generally run in triplicate wells.

The clonotype was recovered from a human donor who had recovered from COVID-19. Sequenced material: CD4+ T cells from blood, cultured in vitro, taken before SARS-CoV-2 vaccination. The sequence links TRBV2 to TRBJ1-5, and perhaps TRBD1 as D gene, on 5 matching bases. The CDR3 corresponds to CASTPGEVRPQHF. The DNA sequence reads TGTGCCAGCACCCCGGGGGAAGTACGGCCCCAGCATTTT.